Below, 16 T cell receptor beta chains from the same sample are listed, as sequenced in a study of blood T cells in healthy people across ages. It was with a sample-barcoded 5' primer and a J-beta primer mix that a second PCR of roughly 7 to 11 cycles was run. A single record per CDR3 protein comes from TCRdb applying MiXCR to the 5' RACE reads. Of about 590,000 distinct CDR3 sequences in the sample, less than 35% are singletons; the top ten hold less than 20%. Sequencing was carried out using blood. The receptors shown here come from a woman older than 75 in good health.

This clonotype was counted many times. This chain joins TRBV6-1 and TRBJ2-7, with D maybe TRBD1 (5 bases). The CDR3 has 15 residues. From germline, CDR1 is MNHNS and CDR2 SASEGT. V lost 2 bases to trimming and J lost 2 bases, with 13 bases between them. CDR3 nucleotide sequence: TGTGCCAGCAGTGAACGTCCGACAGAACCCTACGAGCAGTACTTC. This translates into CASSERPTEPYEQYF.

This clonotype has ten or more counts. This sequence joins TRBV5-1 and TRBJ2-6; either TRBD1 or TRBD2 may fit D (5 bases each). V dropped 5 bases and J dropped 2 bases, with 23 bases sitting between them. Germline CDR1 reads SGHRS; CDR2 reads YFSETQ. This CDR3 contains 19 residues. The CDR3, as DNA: TGCGCCAGCAGGCGCTTTCGGGGACCCCTCTCCACTGGGGCCAACGTCCTGACTTTC. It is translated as CASRRFRGPLSTGANVLTF.

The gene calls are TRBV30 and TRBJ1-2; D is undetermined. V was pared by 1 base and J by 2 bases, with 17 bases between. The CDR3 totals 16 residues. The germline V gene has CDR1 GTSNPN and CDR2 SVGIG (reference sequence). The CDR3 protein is CAWSATRPGRNYGYTF. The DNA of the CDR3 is TGTGCCTGGAGTGCCACACGCCCCGGACGCAACTATGGCTACACCTTC. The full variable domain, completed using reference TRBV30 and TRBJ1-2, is SQTIHQWPATLVQPVGSPLSLECTVEGTSNPNLYWYRQAAGRGLQLLFYSVGIGQISSEVPQNLSASRPQDRQFILSSKKLLLSDSGFYLCAWSATRPGRNYGYTFGSGTRLTVV.

The CDR3 coding sequence is TGCGCCAGCAGCTTGGAGCTAGGAGGGGGAAAACTGTTTTTT. Translating gives CASSLELGGGKLFF. The chain is built from TRBV5-1 and TRBJ1-4; D may be TRBD1 (6 bases). The CDR3 covers 14 residues. Germline-derived CDR1 and CDR2 are SGHRS and YFSETQ. V gave up 0 bases and J gave up 10 bases, with 13 bases separating them.

The CDR3 loop reads CATSELTSGEAGEQFF. The CDR3 DNA reads TGTGCCACCAGTGAGCTGACTAGCGGGGAGGCCGGCGAGCAGTTCTTC. The J gene is TRBJ2-1, the V gene TRBV24-1, with TRBD2 matching 11 bases. V gave up 4 bases and J gave up 10 bases; unmatched junction bases: 11. Germline assignment: CDR1 KGHDR and CDR2 SFDVKD. There are 16 residues in the CDR3.

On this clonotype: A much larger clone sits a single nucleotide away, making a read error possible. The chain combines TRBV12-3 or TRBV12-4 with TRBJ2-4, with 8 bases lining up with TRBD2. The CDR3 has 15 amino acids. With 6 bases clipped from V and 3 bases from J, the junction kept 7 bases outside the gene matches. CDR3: CASRRRAGDKNIQYF. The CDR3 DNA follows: TGTGCCAGCAGGCGACGAGCGGGAGACAAAAACATTCAGTACTTC.

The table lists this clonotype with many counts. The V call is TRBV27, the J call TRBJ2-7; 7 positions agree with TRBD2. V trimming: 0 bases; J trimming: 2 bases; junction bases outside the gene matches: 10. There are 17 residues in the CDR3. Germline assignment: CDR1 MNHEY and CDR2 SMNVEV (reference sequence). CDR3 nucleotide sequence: TGTGCCAGCAGTTTATCATTCAACGGGGGGTCTCCCTACGAGCAGTACTTC. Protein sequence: CASSLSFNGGSPYEQYF.

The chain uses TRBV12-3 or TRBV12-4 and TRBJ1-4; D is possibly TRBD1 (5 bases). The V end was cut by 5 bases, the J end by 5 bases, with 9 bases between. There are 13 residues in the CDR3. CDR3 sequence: CASSLRQNEKLFF. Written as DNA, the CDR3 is TGTGCCAGCAGTCTTCGACAGAATGAAAAACTGTTTTTT.

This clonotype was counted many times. The CDR3 loop reads CASWGDIPARADTQYF. The DNA of the CDR3 is TGTGCCAGCTGGGGGGACATCCCCGCCCGGGCAGATACGCAGTATTTT. The V gene is TRBV7-9, the J gene TRBJ2-3; D may match TRBD1 or TRBD2 (6 bases each). The CDR3 loop spans 16 amino acids. Germline values: CDR1 SEHNR, CDR2 FQNEAQ (reference sequence). The V gene lost 8 bases and the J gene lost 4 bases, with 22 bases spanning the gap. Based on the CDR3 plus reference TRBV7-9 and TRBJ2-3, the full variable domain is DTGVSQNPRHKITKRGQNVTFRCDPISEHNRLYWYRQTLGQGPEFLTYFQNEAQLEKSRLLSDRFSAERPKGSFSTLEIQRTEQGDSAMYLCASWGDIPARADTQYFGPGTRLTVL.

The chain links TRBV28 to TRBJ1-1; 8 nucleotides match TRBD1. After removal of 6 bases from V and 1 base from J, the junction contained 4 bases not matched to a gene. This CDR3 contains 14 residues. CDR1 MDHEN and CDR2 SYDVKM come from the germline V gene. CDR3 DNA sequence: TGTGCCAGCAGGGTAACAGGGGGGAACACTGAAGCTTTCTTT. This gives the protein CASRVTGGNTEAFF.

The CDR3 sequence is CASSQDPGTNEKLFF. For the CDR3, the DNA is TGTGCCAGCAGCCAAGATCCGGGCACTAATGAAAAACTGTTTTTT. The V call is TRBV3-1, the J call TRBJ1-4; D unresolved. Germline assignment: CDR1 LGHDT and CDR2 YNNKEL (reference sequence). The CDR3 spans 15 residues. V lost 0 bases and J 2 bases, leaving 7 bases between the germline ends.

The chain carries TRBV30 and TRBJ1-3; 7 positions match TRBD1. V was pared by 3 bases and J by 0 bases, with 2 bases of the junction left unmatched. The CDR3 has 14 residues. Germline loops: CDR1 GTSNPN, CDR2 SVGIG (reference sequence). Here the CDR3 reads CAWRDRNSGNTIYF. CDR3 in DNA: TGTGCCTGGAGGGACAGGAACTCTGGAAACACCATATATTTT.

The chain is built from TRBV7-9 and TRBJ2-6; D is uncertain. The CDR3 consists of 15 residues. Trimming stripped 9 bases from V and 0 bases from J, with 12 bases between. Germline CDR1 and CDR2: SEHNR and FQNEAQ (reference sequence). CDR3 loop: CASTTADSGANVLTF. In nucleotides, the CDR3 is TGTGCCAGTACCACTGCCGACTCTGGGGCCAACGTCCTGACTTTC.

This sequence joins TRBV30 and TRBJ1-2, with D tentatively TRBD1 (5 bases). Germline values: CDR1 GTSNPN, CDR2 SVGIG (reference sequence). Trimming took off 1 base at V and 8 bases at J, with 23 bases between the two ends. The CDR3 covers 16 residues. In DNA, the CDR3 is TGTGCCTGGAGTGGTTTCGACAGCAATCCCCCCGGGGGCTACACCTTC. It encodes CAWSGFDSNPPGGYTF.

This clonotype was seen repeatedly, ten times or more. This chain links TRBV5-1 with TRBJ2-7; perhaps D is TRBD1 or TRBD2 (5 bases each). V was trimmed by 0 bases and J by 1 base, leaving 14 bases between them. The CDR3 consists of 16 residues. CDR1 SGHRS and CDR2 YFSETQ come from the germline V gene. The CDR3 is CASSLGAVGASYEQYF. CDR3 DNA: TGCGCCAGCAGCTTGGGAGCTGTCGGGGCTTCCTACGAGCAGTACTTC.

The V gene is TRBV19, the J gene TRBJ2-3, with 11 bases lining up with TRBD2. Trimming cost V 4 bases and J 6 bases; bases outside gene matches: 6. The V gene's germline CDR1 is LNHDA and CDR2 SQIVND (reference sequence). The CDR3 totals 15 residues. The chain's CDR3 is CASSTSGGWGDTQYF. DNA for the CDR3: TGTGCCAGTAGTACTAGCGGGGGGTGGGGTGATACGCAGTATTTT. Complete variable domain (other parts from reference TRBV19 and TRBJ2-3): DGGITQSPKYLFRKEGQNVTLSCEQNLNHDAMYWYRQDPGQGLRLIYYSQIVNDFQKGDIAEGYSVSREKKESFPLTVTSAQKNPTAFYLCASSTSGGWGDTQYFGPGTRLTVL.